Below are 5 T cell receptor beta chains sequenced from a single sample in a study of CD8 T cells in ankylosing spondylitis. One entry per CDR3 protein, called by TCRdb with MiXCR from the 5' RACE reads. Found here are about 150,000 distinct CDR3 sequences, about 7% of them singletons; the top ten hold around 11%. Material: blood, either unsorted or a sorted T cell fraction (not recorded which). Receptors originate from a female donor with ankylosing spondylitis or in good health (not recorded which).

The sample holds many counts of this clonotype. Here the CDR3 DNA reads TGTGCCATCCGGGTAGGCAGGGGAGGTGGTCCAGATACGCAGTATTTT. Protein: CAIRVGRGGGPDTQYF. The rearrangement links TRBV10-3 to TRBJ2-3; either TRBD1 or TRBD2 may fit D (6 bases each). The V end was cut by 8 bases, the J end by 4 bases, with 22 bases between. The CDR3 is made up of 16 amino acids. The germline CDR1 and CDR2 sequences are ENHRY and SYGVKD.

Ten or more counts support this clonotype. The CDR3 here is CASSLNEGIYEQYF. As DNA, the CDR3 is TGTGCCAGCTCACTAAACGAGGGGATATACGAGCAGTACTTC. V usage is TRBV18 and J usage is TRBJ2-7; D might be TRBD1 or TRBD2, each matching 5 bases. The V end was cut by 4 bases, the J end by 4 bases, with 14 bases between. The germline V gene encodes CDR1 KGHSH and CDR2 LQKENI. The length of the CDR3 is 14 residues. Together with reference TRBV18 and TRBJ2-7, the CDR3 gives the full variable domain: NAGVMQNPRHLVRRRGQEARLRCSPMKGHSHVYWYRQLPEEGLKFMVYLQKENIIDESGMPKERFSAEFPKEGPSILRIQQVVRGDSAAYFCASSLNEGIYEQYFGPGTRLTVT.

To note about this clonotype: Possible read error: a much larger clone is one base away. The chain couples TRBV2 to TRBJ2-3, with TRBD2 as a possible D gene (5 bases). The CDR3 is 14 residues long. Germline V gene sequence: CDR1 SNHLY, CDR2 FYNNEI. Trimming left V 3 bases short and J 2 bases short, with 9 bases between. CDR3 nucleotide sequence: TGTGCCAGCAGTGACGACCGGGACACAGATACGCAGTATTTT. Translating gives CASSDDRDTDTQYF.

The chain couples TRBV12-3 or TRBV12-4 to TRBJ2-7, with 7 positions matching TRBD1. The CDR3 is 14 amino acids. Trimming removed 6 bases from V and 2 bases from J; junction bases left unmatched: 7. The CDR3 DNA is TGTGCCAGCAGCCCTTACAGGGGCCCCTACGAGCAGTACTTC. This gives the protein CASSPYRGPYEQYF.

V is TRBV4-3 and J is TRBJ2-3, with D perhaps TRBD1 or TRBD2 (5 bases each). Trimming pared 1 base from V and 1 base from J, leaving 12 bases between. CDR3 size: 16 residues. The germline V gene encodes CDR1 LGHNA and CDR2 YSLEER. The CDR3 DNA reads TGCGCCAGCAGCCAAGGTCTGGGGGTCGGCACAGATACGCAGTATTTT. This encodes CASSQGLGVGTDTQYF.